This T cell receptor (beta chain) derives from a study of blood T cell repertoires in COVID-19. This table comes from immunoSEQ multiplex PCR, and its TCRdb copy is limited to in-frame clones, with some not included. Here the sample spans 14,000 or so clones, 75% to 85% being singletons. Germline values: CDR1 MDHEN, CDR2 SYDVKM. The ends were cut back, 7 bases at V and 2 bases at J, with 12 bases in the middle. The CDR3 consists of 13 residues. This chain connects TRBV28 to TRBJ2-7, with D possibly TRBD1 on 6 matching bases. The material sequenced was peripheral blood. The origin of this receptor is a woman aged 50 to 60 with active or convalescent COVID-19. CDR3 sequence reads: CASIRQAPYEQYF. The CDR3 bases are TGTGCCAGCATAAGACAGGCACCCTACGAGCAGTACTTC.